This T cell receptor beta chain was identified during a study of CD8 T cells in Susac syndrome. Reverse transcription used about 0.45 to 1 ug RNA and random hexamers. Using its own MiXCR run on the immunoSEQ multiplex PCR reads, TCRdb lists one record per CDR3 protein. This table holds around 300,000 distinct CDR3 sequences, about nine tenths found once. It was negative isolation that provided the CD8+ and CD4+ T cells, whereas TEMRA cells were enriched by FACS. The CDR3 is made up of 13 amino acids. Germline CDR1 reads MGHRA; CDR2 reads YSYEKL. V lost 3 bases and J 5 bases, leaving 10 bases between the germline ends.

This receptor was obtained from a human donor with multiple sclerosis. The V and J genes are TRBV4-1 and TRBJ2-5; the D is unclear. The sample consisted of CD8+ T cells from PBMCs. The CDR3: CASSHILLETQYF. The CDR3 DNA is TGCGCCAGCAGCCACATTTTATTGGAGACCCAGTACTTC.